Below are 20 T cell receptor beta chains sequenced from a single sample in a study of STAT5B mutations in CD4+ large granular lymphocyte leukemia. The assay was immunoSEQ multiplex PCR, and TCRdb's table has in-frame clones only and misses some. This sample has some 19,000 clones, with approximately 70% found just once. Sample: CD4+ T cells from blood buffy coats. All receptors derive from a human donor in good health.

The CDR3 sequence: CASSPSRGRADSPLHF. The DNA of the CDR3 is TGTGCCAGCAGCCCCTCAAGAGGCAGGGCCGATTCACCCCTCCACTTT. The chain uses TRBV5-8 and TRBJ1-6; tentative D call: TRBD1 (5 bases). V lost 4 bases and J lost 8, with 19 bases in between. This CDR3 spans 16 amino acids. Germline V gene data show CDR1 as SGHTS and CDR2 as YDEGEE.

The gene calls are TRBV2 and TRBJ2-1; D gene uncertain. The CDR3 is made up of 13 amino acids. V lost 3 bases, J lost 8 bases, and 11 bases lay in between. CDR1 is SNHLY, CDR2 FYNNEI, per germline. The CDR3 protein is CASSDNHGYEQFF. Written as DNA, the CDR3 is TGTGCCAGCAGTGACAATCATGGGTATGAGCAGTTCTTC.

The V and J genes are TRBV7-2 and TRBJ2-4; D is possibly TRBD1 (5 bases). The CDR3 spans 15 residues. Germline CDR1 SGHTA, CDR2 FQGNSA. The germline V and J ends were trimmed by 1 base and 1 base, with 8 bases remaining between them. The CDR3 loop is CASSLVGQAKNIQYF. As DNA, the CDR3 is TGTGCCAGCAGCTTAGTGGGGCAGGCCAAAAACATTCAGTACTTC.

This chain uses TRBV4-3 with TRBJ2-3; D not certain. CDR1 is LGHNA and CDR2 is YSLEER in the germline V gene. Trimming cost V 0 bases and J 10 bases, with 17 bases left between them. The CDR3 is made up of 15 amino acids. CDR3 residues: CASSQEWKPELAQYF. The CDR3 DNA sequence: TGCGCCAGCAGCCAAGAATGGAAGCCCGAATTGGCGCAGTATTTT.

This clone was recorded a few times. The chain is built from TRBV7-8 and TRBJ1-5; 7 bases match TRBD1. CDR3 length equals 15 residues. Germline loops: CDR1 SGHVS, CDR2 FQNEAQ. Losses at the gene ends were 4 bases for V and 6 bases for J; bases not matched to a gene: 9. The CDR3 sequence is CASSSPTGLGQPQHF. The CDR3 DNA reads TGTGCCAGCAGCTCCCCGACAGGGTTGGGTCAGCCCCAGCATTTT.

This clone was picked up a small number of times. The CDR3 loop reads CASGLVGDWSNEQYF. For the CDR3, the DNA is TGTGCTAGTGGTTTAGTCGGGGACTGGTCAAACGAGCAGTACTTC. The chain couples TRBV12-5 to TRBJ2-7; tentative D call: TRBD2 (6 bases). Trimming pared 3 bases from V and 5 bases from J, leaving 17 bases between. Germline V CDR1 and CDR2: LGHNT, FRNRAP. The CDR3 runs to 15 residues.

The gene calls are TRBV14 and TRBJ1-1; D is unresolved. CDR3 length: 12 residues. Between the trimmed V and J ends, which lost 4 bases and 7 bases, there was a span of 10 bases. Germline V gives CDR1 SGHDN, CDR2 FVKESK. The CDR3, as DNA: TGTGCCAGCAGCCTGGTGCGGGGTGAAGCTTTCTTT. Protein sequence: CASSLVRGEAFF.

The chain links TRBV23-1 to TRBJ2-7, with 7 bases matching TRBD1. TRBV23-1 is given ORF status, its function remaining uncertain. V shed 2 bases, J shed 1 base, and the junction held 11 bases outside the gene matches. The CDR3 extends over 17 amino acids. The CDR3, as DNA: TGCGCCAGCAGTCAAGATAAACAGGGGCGAAATTCCTACGAGCAGTACTTC. Translated, it gives CASSQDKQGRNSYEQYF.

The V call is TRBV6-1, the J call TRBJ1-5; D perhaps matches TRBD1 (5 bases). Germline CDR1 and CDR2: MNHNS and SASEGT. The CDR3 extends over 15 amino acids. Trimming took off 5 bases at V and 0 bases at J, with 11 bases between the two ends. The CDR3 DNA is TGTGCCAGCAGTTCAGACAGTTATAGCAATCAGCCCCAGCATTTT. Amino acids: CASSSDSYSNQPQHF.

The V gene is TRBV2, the J gene TRBJ2-1; D not certain. V was pared by 7 bases and J by 8 bases, with 12 bases between. Germline V gene lookup returns CDR1 SNHLY and CDR2 FYNNEI. The CDR3 length is 12 residues. The CDR3 nucleotides read TGTGCCAGCACGGACGAGATAGATGAGCAGTTCTTC. Translated, it gives CASTDEIDEQFF.

The J gene is TRBJ2-7, the V gene TRBV6-6; D ambiguous. In germline, CDR1 is MNHNY, CDR2 SVGAGI (reference sequence). Trimming removed 0 bases at V and 0 bases at J, with 9 bases between. CDR3 length equals 15 residues. The CDR3 nucleotides are TGTGCCAGCAGTTACTCCCGGATGAGCTCCTACGAGCAGTACTTC. Translation gives CASSYSRMSSYEQYF.

The V call is TRBV4-1, the J call TRBJ2-3; the match to TRBD2 covers 16 bases. V dropped 5 bases and J dropped 3; count of bases not matched to a gene: 8. Germline assignment: CDR1 MGHRA and CDR2 YSYEKL. This CDR3 has 18 residues. The CDR3 bases are TGCGCCAGCAGCAAGGGACTAGCGGGGGGGCGTGGGACAGATACGCAGTATTTT. As protein: CASSKGLAGGRGTDTQYF.

Relative to its sample, this clone is medium-sized. V is TRBV28 and J is TRBJ1-2, with TRBD1 matching 8 bases. The V gene end was trimmed by 8 bases and the J gene end by 6 bases; junction bases not matched to a gene: 8. CDR3 length equals 13 residues. The germline CDR1 and CDR2 sequences are MDHEN and SYDVKM. The CDR3 nucleotides are TGTGCCAGCTATACCCAGGGGGCCCATGGCTACACCTTC. Its translation is CASYTQGAHGYTF.

This chain uses TRBV7-2 with TRBJ1-1; D unresolved. V was pared by 1 base and J by 1 base, with 4 bases between. Germline CDR1 and CDR2: SGHTA and FQGNSA. This CDR3 spans 13 amino acids. The CDR3: CASSLGQNTEAFF. CDR3 nucleotides: TGTGCCAGCAGCTTAGGACAGAACACTGAAGCTTTCTTT.

The chain uses TRBV28 and TRBJ1-2; D might be TRBD1 (5 bases). CDR1 is MDHEN and CDR2 is SYDVKM in the germline V gene. Trimming took off 2 bases at V and 6 bases at J, with 10 bases between the two ends. This CDR3 region has 13 residues. The CDR3 DNA sequence: TGTGCCAGCAGTTTAGTGGCAGGGAATGGCTACACCTTC. Translation: CASSLVAGNGYTF.

V gene TRBV6-6 combines with J gene TRBJ2-5; D not certain. The V end was cut by 2 bases, the J end by 3 bases, with 4 bases between. This CDR3 is 12 amino acids long. Germline V gene data show CDR1 as MNHNY and CDR2 as SVGAGI (reference sequence). CDR3 in amino acids: CASSYSEETQYF. The CDR3 bases are TGTGCCAGCAGTTACAGCGAAGAGACCCAGTACTTC.

This chain links TRBV7-8 with TRBJ2-2; TRBD1 is a possible D gene (5 bases). Looked up from germline, CDR1 is SGHVS and CDR2 is FQNEAQ. V lost 5 bases, J lost 1 base, and 11 bases lay in between. The CDR3 sequence is 15 residues long. The CDR3 nucleotides read TGTGCCAGCAGCCCAGGGTGGCGGAACACCGGGGAGCTGTTTTTT. This codes for CASSPGWRNTGELFF. The complete variable domain, with remaining parts taken from reference TRBV7-8 and TRBJ2-2, reads GAGVSQSPRYKVAKRGQDVALRCDPISGHVSLFWYQQALGQGPEFLTYFQNEAQLDKSGLPSDRFFAERPEGSVSTLKIQRTQQEDSAVYLCASSPGWRNTGELFFGEGSRLTVL.

The chain is built from TRBV9 and TRBJ2-1; D unresolved. CDR3 length equals 12 residues. V was pared by 3 bases and J by 11 bases, with 12 bases between. Germline assignment: CDR1 SGDLS and CDR2 YYNGEE. The DNA of the CDR3 is TGTGCCAGCAGCGGATCGACTGGCAAGCAGTTCTTC. This codes for CASSGSTGKQFF.

This sequence joins TRBV6-5 and TRBJ2-3; 13 nucleotides line up with TRBD2. V was clipped by 8 bases and J by 6 bases; unmatched bases: 8. Germline CDR1 is MNHEY and CDR2 is SVGAGI. The CDR3 runs 15 residues. CDR3 DNA: TGTGCCAGCCGTGGGACTAGCGGGAAGGGGGATACGCAGTATTTT. Its translation: CASRGTSGKGDTQYF.

The chain carries TRBV5-1 and TRBJ1-3; no firm D call. This CDR3 comprises 13 residues. V was shortened by 4 bases and J by 1 base, with 6 bases between the two germline ends. Germline CDR1 and CDR2: SGHRS and YFSETQ. The DNA of the CDR3 is TGCGCCAGCAGCCCTACGTCTGGAAACACCATATATTTT. It is translated as CASSPTSGNTIYF.